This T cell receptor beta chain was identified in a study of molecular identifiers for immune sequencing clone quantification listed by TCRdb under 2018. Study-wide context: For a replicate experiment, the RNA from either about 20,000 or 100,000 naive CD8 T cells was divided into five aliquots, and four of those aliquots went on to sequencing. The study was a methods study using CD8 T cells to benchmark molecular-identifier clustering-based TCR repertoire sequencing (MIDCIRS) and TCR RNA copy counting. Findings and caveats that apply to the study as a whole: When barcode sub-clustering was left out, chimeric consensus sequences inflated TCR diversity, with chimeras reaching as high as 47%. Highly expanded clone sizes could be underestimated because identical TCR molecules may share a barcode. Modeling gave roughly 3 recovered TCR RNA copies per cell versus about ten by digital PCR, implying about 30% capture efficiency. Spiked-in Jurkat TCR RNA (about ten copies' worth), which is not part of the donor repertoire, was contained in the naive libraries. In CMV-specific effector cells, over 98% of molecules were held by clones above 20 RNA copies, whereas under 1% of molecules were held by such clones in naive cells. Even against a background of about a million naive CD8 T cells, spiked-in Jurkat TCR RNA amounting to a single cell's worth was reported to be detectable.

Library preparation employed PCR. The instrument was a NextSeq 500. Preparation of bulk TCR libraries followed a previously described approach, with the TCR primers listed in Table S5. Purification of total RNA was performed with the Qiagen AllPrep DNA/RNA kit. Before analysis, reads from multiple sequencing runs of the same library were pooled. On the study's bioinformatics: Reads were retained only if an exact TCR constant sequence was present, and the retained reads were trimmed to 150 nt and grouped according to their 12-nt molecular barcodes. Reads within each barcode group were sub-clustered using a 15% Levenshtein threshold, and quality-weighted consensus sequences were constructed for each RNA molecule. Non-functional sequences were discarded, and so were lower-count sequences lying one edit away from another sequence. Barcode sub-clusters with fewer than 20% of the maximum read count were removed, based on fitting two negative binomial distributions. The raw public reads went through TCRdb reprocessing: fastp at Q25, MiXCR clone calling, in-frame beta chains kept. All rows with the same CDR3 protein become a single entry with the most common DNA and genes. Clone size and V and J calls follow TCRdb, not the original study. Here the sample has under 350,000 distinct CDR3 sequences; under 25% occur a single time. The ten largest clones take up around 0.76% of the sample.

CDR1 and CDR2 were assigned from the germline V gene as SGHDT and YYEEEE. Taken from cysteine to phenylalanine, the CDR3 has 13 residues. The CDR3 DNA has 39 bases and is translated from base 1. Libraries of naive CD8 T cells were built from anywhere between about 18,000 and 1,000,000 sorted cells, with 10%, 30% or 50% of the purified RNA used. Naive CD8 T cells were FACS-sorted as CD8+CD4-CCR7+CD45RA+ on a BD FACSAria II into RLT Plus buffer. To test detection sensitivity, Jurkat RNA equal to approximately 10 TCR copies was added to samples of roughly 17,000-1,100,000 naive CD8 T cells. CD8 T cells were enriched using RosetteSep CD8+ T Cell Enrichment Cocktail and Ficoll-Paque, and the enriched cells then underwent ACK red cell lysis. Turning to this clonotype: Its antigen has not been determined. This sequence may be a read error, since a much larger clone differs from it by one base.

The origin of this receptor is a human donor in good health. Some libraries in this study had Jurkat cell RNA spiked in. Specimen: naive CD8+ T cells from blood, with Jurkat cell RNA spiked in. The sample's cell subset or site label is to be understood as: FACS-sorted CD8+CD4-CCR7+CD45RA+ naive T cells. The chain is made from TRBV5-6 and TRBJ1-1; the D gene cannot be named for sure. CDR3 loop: CAGSLILSAEAFF. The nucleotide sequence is TGTGCCGGCAGCTTGATTTTAAGCGCTGAAGCTTTCTTT.